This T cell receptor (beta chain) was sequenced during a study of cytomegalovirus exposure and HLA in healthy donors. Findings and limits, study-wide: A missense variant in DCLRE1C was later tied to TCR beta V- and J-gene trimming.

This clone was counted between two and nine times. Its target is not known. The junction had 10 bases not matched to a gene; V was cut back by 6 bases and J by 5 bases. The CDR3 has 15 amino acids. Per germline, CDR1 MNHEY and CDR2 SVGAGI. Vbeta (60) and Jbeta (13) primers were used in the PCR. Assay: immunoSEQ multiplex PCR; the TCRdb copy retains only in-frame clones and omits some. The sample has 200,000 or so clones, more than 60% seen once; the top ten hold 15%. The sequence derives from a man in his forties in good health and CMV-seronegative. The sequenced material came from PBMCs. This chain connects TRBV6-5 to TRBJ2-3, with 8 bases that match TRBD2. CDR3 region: CASSYTGGPGDTQYF. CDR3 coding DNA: TGTGCCAGCAGCTACACGGGGGGGCCGGGAGATACGCAGTATTTT.